This T cell receptor (beta chain) was identified during a study of T cell repertoires in cytomegalovirus infection. Across the study: Matching HLA type, along with CMV infection, was indicated by public TCR beta signatures. Findings and caveats of the study: Summed frequency of public TCR beta families distinguished CMV carriers with the relevant HLA. Clonotype analysis showed dominance of the ex vivo response by HLA-C-restricted CMV-specific TCR beta clonotypes.

In this sample, this clonotype turned up a few times. Its antigen is not identified. MiXCR was run by TCRdb on the reads, yielding one entry per CDR3 protein. The table shows 200,000 to 300,000 distinct CDR3 sequences, with around 13% occurring only once. This CDR3 is built from 14 residues. Per germline, CDR1 KGHSH and CDR2 LQKENI. Trimming stripped 2 bases from V and 7 bases from J, with 12 bases between. This rearrangement joins TRBV18 to TRBJ2-1; D is unresolved. Sequencing used PBMCs. The source is a human donor in good health (CMV status not recorded). Some clones in this sample may be carry-over from other donors' samples. CDR3 amino acids: CASSPSSQSNEQFF. DNA of the CDR3: TGTGCCAGCTCACCATCAAGCCAGTCGAATGAGCAGTTCTTC. The whole variable domain, filled in from reference TRBV18 and TRBJ2-1, reads NAGVMQNPRHLVRRRGQEARLRCSPMKGHSHVYWYRQLPEEGLKFMVYLQKENIIDESGMPKERFSAEFPKEGPSILRIQQVVRGDSAAYFCASSPSSQSNEQFFGPGTRLTVL.